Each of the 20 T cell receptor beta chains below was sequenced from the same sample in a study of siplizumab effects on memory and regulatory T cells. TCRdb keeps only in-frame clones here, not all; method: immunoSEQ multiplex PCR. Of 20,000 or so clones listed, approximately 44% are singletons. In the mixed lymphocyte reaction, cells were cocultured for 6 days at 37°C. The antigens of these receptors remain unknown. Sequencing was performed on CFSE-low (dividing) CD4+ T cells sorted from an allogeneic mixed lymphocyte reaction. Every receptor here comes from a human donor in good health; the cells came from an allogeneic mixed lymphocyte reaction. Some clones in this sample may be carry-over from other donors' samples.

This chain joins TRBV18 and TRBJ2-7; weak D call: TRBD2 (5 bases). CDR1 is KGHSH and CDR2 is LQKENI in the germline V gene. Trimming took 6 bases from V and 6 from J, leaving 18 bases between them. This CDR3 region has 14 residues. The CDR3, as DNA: TGTGCCAGCTCGCCCGGCCGGGGTTTCAGCGAGCAGTACTTC. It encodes CASSPGRGFSEQYF.

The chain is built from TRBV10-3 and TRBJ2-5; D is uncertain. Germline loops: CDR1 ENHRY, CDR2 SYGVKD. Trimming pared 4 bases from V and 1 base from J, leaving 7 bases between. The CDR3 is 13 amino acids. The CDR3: CAISGSVQETQYF. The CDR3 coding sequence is TGTGCCATCAGTGGCTCTGTCCAAGAGACCCAGTACTTC.

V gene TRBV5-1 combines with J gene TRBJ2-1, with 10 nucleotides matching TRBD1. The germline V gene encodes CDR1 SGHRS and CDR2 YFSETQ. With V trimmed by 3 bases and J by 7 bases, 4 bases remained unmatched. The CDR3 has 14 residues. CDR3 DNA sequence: TGCGCCAGCAGCTGGGGGACAGGGGTGAATGAGCAGTTCTTC. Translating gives CASSWGTGVNEQFF.

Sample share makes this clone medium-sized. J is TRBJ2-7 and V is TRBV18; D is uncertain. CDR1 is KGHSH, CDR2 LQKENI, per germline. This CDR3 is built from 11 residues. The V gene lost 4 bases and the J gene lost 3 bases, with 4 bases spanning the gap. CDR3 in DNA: TGTGCCAGCTCACGGGACTACGAGCAGTACTTC. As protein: CASSRDYEQYF.

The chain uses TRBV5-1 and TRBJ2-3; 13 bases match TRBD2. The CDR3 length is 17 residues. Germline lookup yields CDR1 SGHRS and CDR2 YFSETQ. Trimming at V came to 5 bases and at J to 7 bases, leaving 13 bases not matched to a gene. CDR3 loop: CASSSLPLAGGPHTQYF. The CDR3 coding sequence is TGCGCCAGCAGTTCCCTCCCACTAGCGGGAGGGCCACATACGCAGTATTTT. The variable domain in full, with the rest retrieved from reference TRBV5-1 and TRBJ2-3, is KAGVTQTPRYLIKTRGQQVTLSCSPISGHRSVSWYQQTPGQGLQFLFEYFSETQRNKGNFPGRFSGRQFSNSRSEMNVSTLELGDSALYLCASSSLPLAGGPHTQYFGPGTRLTVL.

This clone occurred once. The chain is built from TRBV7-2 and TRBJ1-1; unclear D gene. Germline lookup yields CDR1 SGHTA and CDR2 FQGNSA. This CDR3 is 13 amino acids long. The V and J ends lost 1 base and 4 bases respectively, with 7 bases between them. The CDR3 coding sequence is TGTGCCAGCAGCTTAGTTGTGATCACTGAAGCTTTCTTT. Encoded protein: CASSLVVITEAFF.

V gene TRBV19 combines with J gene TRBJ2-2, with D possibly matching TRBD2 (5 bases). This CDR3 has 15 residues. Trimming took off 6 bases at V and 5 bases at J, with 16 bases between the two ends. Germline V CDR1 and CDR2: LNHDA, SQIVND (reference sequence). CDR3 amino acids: CASSPKRAVTGELFF. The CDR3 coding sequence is TGTGCCAGTAGCCCGAAGAGGGCTGTTACCGGGGAGCTGTTTTTT.

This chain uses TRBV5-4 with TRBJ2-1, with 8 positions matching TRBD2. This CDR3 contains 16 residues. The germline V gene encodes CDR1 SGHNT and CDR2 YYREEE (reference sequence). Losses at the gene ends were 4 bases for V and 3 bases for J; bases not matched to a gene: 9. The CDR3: CASSPSRLAIYNEQFF. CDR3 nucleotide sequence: TGTGCCAGCAGCCCTTCAAGACTAGCGATCTACAATGAGCAGTTCTTC.

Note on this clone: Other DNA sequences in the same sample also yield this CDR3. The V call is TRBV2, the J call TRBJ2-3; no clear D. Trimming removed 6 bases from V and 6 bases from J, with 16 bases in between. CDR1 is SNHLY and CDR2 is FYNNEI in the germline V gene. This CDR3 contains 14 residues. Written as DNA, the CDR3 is TGTGCCAGCAGCCCCCCGCCCCTCTCGGATACGCAGTATTTT. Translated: CASSPPPLSDTQYF.

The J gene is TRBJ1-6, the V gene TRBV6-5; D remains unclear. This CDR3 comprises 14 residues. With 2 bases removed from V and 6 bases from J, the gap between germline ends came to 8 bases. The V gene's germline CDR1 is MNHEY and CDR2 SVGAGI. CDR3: CASSYIIGNSPLHF. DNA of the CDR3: TGTGCCAGCAGTTACATCATTGGTAATTCACCCCTCCACTTT.

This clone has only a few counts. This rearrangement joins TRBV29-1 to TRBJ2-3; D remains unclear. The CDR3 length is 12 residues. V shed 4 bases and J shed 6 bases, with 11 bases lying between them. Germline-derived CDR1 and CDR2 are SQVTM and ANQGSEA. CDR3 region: CSVASFGDTQYF. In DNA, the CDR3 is TGCAGCGTTGCCTCCTTCGGGGATACGCAGTATTTT.

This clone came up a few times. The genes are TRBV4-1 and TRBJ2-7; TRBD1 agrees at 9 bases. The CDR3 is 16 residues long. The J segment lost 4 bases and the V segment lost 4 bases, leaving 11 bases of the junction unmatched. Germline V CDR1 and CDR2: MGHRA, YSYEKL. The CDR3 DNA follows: TGCGCCAGCAGCCGGGGCCCGGGACAGGGATTATACGAGCAGTACTTC. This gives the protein CASSRGPGQGLYEQYF.

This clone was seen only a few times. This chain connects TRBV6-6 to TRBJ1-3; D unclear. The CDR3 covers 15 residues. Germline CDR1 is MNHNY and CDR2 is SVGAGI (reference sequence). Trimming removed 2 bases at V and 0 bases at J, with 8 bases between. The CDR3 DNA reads TGTGCCAGCAGTTACGCCGGGAGCTCTGGAAACACCATATATTTT. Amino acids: CASSYAGSSGNTIYF.

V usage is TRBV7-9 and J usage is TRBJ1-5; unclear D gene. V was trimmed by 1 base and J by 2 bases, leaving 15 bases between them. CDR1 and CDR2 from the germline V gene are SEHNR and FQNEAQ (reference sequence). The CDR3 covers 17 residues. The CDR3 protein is CASSLDSGTTGNQPQHF. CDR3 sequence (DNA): TGTGCCAGCAGCTTAGACAGCGGAACTACTGGCAATCAGCCCCAGCATTTT.

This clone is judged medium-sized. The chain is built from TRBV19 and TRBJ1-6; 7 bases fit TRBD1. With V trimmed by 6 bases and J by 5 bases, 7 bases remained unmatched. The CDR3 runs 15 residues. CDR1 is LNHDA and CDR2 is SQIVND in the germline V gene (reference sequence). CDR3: CASSVTGYDNSPLHF. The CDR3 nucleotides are TGTGCCAGTAGCGTGACAGGGTACGATAATTCACCCCTCCACTTT.

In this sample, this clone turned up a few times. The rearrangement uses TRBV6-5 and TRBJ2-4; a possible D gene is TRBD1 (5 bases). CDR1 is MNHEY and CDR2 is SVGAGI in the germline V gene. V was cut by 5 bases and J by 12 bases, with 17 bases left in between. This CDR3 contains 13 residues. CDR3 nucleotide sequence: TGTGCCAGCAGTAGTCGCCTCTCTGGGGCTCAGTACTTC. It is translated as CASSSRLSGAQYF.

The CDR3 spells CASSVGGTSSYEQYF. For the CDR3, the DNA is TGTGCCAGCAGCGTAGGTGGGACTAGCTCCTACGAGCAGTACTTC. The chain carries TRBV9 and TRBJ2-7; TRBD2 matches 8 bases. The V gene end was trimmed by 0 bases and the J gene end by 0 bases; junction bases not matched to a gene: 2. CDR3 size: 15 residues. Germline V gene sequence: CDR1 SGDLS, CDR2 YYNGEE.

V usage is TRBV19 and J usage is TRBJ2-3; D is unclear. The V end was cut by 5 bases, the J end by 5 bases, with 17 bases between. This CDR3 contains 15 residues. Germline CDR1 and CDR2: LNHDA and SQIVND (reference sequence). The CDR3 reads CASSSRAGVLDTQYF. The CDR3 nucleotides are TGTGCCAGTAGTTCGCGCGCTGGGGTTCTAGATACGCAGTATTTT.

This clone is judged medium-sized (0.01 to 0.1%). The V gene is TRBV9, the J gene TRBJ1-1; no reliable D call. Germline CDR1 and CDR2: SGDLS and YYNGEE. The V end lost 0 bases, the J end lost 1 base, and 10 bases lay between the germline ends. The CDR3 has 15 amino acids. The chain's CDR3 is CASSVDWVQNTEAFF. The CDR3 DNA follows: TGTGCCAGCAGCGTAGATTGGGTGCAGAACACTGAAGCTTTCTTT.

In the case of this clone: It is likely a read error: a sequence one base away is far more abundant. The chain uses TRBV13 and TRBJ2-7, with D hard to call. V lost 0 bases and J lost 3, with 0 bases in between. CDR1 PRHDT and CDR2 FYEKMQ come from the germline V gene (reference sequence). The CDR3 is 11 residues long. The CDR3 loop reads CASSLGYEQYF. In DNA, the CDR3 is TGTGCCAGCAGCTTAGGCTACGAGCAGTACTTC.